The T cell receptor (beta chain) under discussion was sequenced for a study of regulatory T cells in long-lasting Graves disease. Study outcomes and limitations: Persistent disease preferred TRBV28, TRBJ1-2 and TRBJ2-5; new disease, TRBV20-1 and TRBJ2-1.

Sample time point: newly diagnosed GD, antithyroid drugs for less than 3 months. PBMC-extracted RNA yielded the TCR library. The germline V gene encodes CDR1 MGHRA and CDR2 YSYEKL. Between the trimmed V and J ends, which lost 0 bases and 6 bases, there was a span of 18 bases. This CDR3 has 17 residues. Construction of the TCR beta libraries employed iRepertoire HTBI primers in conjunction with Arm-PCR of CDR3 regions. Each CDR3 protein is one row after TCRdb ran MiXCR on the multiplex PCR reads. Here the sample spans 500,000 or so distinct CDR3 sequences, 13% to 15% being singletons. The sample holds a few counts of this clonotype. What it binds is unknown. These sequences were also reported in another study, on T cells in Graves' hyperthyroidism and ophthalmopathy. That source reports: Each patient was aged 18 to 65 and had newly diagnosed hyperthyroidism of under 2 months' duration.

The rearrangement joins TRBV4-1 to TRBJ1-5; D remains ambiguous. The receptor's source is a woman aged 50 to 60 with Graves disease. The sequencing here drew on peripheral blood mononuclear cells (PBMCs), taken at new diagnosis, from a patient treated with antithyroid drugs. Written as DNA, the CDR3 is TGCGCCAGCAGCCAAGATCTCAGAGAGGGAATCGGTCAGCCCCAGCATTTT. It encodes CASSQDLREGIGQPQHF.